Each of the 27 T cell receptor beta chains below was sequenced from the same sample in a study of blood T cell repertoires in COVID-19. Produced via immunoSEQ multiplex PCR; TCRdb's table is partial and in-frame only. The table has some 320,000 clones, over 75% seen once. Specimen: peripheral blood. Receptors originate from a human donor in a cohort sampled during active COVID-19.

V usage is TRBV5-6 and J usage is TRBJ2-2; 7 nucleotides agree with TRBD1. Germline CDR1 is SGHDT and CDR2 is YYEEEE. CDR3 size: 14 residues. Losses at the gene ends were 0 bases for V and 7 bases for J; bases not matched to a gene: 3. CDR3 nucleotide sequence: TGTGCCAGCAGCTTGGGGCAGGGGGACGGGGAGCTGTTTTTT. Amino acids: CASSLGQGDGELFF.

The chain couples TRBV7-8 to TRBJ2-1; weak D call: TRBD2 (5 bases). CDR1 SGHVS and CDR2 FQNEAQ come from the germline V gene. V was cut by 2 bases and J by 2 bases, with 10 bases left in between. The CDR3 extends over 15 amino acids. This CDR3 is CASSLIRETYNEQFF. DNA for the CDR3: TGTGCCAGCAGCTTAATCCGGGAAACCTACAATGAGCAGTTCTTC.

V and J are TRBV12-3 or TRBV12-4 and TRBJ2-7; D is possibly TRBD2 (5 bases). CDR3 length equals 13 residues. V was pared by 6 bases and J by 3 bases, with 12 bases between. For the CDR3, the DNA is TGTGCCAGCAGACTTGGTAGCGTCTACGAGCAGTACTTC. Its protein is CASRLGSVYEQYF.

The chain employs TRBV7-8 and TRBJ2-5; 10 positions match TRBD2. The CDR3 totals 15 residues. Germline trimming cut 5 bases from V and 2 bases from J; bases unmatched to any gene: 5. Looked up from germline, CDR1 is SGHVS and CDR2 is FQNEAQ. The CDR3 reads CASSVSTSGQETQYF. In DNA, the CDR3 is TGTGCCAGCAGCGTTTCGACTAGCGGGCAAGAGACCCAGTACTTC.

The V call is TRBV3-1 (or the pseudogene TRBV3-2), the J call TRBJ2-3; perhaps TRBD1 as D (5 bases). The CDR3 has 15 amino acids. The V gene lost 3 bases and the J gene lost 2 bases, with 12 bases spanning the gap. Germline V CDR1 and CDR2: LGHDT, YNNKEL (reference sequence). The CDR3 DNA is TGTGCCAGCAGCCACCGACAGCAACACACAGATACGCAGTATTTT. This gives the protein CASSHRQQHTDTQYF.

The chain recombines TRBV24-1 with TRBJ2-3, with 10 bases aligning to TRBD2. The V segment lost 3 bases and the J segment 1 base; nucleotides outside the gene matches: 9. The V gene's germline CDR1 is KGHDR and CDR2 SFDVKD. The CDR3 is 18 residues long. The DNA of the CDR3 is TGTGCCACCAGTGATCCACCCGGGACTAGCGAGGGCACAGATACGCAGTATTTT. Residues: CATSDPPGTSEGTDTQYF.

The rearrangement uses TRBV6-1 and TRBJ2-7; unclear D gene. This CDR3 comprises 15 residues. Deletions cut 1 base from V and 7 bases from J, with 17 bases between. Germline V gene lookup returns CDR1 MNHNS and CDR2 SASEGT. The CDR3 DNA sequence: TGTGCCAGCAGTGAAGACGCACTGGGCCAGGTTGAGCAGTACTTC. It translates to CASSEDALGQVEQYF.

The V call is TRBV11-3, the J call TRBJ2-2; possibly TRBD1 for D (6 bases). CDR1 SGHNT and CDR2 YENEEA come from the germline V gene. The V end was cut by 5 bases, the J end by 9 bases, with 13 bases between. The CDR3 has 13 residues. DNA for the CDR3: TGTGCCAGCAGCCGGACAGCCTTAAGGGAGCTGTTTTTT. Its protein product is CASSRTALRELFF.

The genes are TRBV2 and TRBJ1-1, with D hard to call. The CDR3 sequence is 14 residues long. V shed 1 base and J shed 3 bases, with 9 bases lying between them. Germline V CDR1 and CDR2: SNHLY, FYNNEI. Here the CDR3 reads CASSEGLEYTEAFF. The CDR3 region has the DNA TGTGCCAGCAGTGAAGGCTTAGAATACACTGAAGCTTTCTTT.

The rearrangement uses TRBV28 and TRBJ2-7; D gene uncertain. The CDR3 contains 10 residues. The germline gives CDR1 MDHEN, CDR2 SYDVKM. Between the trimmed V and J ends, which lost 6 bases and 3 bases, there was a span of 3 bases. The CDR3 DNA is TGTGCCAGCAGCCGCTACGAGCAGTACTTC. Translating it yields CASSRYEQYF. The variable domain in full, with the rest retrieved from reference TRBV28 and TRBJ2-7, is DVKVTQSSRYLVKRTGEKVFLECVQDMDHENMFWYRQDPGLGLRLIYFSYDVKMKEKGDIPEGYSVSREKKERFSLILESASTNQTSMYLCASSRYEQYFGPGTRLTVT.

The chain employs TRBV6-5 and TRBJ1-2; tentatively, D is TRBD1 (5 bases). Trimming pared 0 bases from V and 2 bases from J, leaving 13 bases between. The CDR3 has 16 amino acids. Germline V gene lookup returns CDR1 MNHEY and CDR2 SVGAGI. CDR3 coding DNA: TGTGCCAGCAGTTACTCGTCCGTGAGACAGAACTATGGCTACACCTTC. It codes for CASSYSSVRQNYGYTF.

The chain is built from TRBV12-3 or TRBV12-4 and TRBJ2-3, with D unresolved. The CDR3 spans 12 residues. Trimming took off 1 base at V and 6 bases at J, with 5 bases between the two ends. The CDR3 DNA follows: TGTGCCAGCAGTTTAGTTCCGGATACGCAGTATTTT. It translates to CASSLVPDTQYF.

In DNA form, the CDR3 reads TGTGCCAGCAGAGTAATACTAGTACAGGGCTGGGAAGCTTTCTTT. Its protein product is CASRVILVQGWEAFF. The chain links TRBV9 to TRBJ1-1, with D perhaps matching TRBD1 (6 bases). Trimming left V 5 bases short and J 8 bases short, with 22 bases between. Germline CDR1 is SGDLS and CDR2 is YYNGEE. This CDR3 region has 15 residues.

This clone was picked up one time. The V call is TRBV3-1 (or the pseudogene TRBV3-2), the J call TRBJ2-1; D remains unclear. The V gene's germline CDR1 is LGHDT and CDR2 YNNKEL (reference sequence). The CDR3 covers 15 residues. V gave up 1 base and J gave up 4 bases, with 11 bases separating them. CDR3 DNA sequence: TGTGCCAGCAGCCAAGCTCCAGCGCTTTACAATGAGCAGTTCTTC. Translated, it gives CASSQAPALYNEQFF.

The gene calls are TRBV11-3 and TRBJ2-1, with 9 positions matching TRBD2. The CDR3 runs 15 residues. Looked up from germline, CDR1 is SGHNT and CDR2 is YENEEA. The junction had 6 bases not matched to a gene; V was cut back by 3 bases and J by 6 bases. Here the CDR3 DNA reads TGTGCCAGCAGCTTGGAGGGACTAGCAGTCAATGAGCAGTTCTTC. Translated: CASSLEGLAVNEQFF.

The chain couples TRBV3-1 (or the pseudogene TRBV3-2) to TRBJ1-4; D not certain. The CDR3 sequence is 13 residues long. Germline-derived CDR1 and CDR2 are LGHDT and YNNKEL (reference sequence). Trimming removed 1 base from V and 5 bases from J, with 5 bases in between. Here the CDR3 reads CASSQAVNEKLFF. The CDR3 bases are TGTGCCAGCAGCCAAGCGGTGAATGAAAAACTGTTTTTT.

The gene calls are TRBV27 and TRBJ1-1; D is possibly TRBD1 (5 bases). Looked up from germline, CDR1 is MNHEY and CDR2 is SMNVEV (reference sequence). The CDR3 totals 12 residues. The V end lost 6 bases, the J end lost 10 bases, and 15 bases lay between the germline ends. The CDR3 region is CASSTGTRGAFF. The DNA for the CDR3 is TGTGCCAGCAGCACTGGGACGCGGGGAGCTTTCTTT.

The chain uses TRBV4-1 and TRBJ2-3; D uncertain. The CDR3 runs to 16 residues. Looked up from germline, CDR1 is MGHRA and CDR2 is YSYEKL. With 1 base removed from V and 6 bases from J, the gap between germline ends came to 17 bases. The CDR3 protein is CASSQGVVPWRDTQYF. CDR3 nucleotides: TGCGCCAGCAGCCAAGGGGTGGTACCCTGGCGGGATACGCAGTATTTT.

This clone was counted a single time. CDR3 sequence reads: CASGGQGFSSGNTIYF. In nucleotides, the CDR3 is TGCGCCAGCGGGGGACAGGGTTTCTCTTCTGGAAACACCATATATTTT. The chain links TRBV10-2 to TRBJ1-3; TRBD1 agrees at 9 bases. V shed 8 bases and J 1 base; nucleotides not matched to a gene: 9. The CDR3 totals 16 residues. CDR1 is WSHSY and CDR2 is SAAADI in the germline V gene.

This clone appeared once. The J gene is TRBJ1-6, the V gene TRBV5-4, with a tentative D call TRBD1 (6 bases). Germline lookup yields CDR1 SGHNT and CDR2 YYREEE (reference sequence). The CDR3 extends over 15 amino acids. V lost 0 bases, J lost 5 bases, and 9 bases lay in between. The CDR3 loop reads CASSLVAGDNSPLHF. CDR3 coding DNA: TGTGCCAGCAGCTTGGTGGCAGGGGATAATTCACCCCTCCACTTT.

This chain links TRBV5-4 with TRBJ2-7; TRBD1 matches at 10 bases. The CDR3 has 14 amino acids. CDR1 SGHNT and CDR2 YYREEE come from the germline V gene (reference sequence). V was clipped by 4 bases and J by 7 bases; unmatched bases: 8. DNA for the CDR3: TGTGCCAGCAGCCTGGGACAGGGGAGAGGGGAGCAGTACTTC. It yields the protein CASSLGQGRGEQYF.

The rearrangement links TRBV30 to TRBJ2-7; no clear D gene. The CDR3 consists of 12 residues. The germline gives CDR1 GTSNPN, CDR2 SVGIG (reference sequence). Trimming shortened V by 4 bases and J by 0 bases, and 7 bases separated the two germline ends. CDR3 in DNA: TGTGCCTGGATGAGGAGCTCCTACGAGCAGTACTTC. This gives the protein CAWMRSSYEQYF.

DNA of the CDR3: TGTGCCTGGAGCCTAGCGGGGAGGGGCACAGATACGCAGTATTTT. This encodes CAWSLAGRGTDTQYF. The gene calls are TRBV30 and TRBJ2-3, with 9 bases matching TRBD2. J was trimmed by 1 base and V by 3 bases; bases with no gene match: 5. This CDR3 is built from 15 residues. Germline-derived CDR1 and CDR2 are GTSNPN and SVGIG (reference sequence).

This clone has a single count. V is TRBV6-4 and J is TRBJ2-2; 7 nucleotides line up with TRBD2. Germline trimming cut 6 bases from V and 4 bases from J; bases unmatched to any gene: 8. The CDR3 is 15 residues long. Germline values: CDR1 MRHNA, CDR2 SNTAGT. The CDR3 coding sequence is TGTGCCAGCAGAGGTCAGCGGGGAGGCACCGGGGAGCTGTTTTTT. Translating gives CASRGQRGGTGELFF.

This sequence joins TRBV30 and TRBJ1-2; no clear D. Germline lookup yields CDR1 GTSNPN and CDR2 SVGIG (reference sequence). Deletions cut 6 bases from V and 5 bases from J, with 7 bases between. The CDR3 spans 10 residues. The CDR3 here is CACRSYGYTF. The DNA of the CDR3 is TGTGCCTGTCGGAGTTATGGCTACACCTTC. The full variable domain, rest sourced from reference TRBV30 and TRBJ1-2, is SQTIHQWPATLVQPVGSPLSLECTVEGTSNPNLYWYRQAAGRGLQLLFYSVGIGQISSEVPQNLSASRPQDRQFILSSKKLLLSDSGFYLCACRSYGYTFGSGTRLTVV.

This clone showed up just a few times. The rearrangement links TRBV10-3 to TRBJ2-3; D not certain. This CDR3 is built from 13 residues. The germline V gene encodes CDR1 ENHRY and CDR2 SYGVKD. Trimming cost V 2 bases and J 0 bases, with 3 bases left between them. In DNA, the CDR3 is TGTGCCATCAGTGAGCTCAGCACAGATACGCAGTATTTT. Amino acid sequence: CAISELSTDTQYF.

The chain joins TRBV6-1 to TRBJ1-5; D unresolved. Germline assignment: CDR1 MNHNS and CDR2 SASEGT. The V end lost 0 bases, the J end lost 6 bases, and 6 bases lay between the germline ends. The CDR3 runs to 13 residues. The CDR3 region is CASSEAAGQPQHF. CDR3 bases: TGTGCCAGCAGTGAAGCGGCAGGTCAGCCCCAGCATTTT.